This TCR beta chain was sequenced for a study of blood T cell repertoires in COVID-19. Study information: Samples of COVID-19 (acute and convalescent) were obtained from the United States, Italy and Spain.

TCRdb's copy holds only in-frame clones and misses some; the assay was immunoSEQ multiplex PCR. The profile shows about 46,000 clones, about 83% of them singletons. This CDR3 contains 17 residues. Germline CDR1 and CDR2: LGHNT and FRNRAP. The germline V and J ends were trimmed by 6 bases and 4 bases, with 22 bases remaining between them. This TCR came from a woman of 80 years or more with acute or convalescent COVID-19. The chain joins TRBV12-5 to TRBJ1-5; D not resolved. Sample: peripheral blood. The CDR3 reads CASGENSGNFPNQPQHF. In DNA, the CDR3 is TGTGCTAGTGGGGAGAATTCCGGGAACTTCCCGAATCAGCCCCAGCATTTT.